The 4 T cell receptor beta chains reported below all come from one sample, sequenced in a study of blood T cell repertoires in COVID-19. Repertoires were generated with immunoSEQ multiplex PCR, while TCRdb's copy carries only in-frame clones and drops some. The sample yields about 62,000 clones, approximately 80% seen once. The sequencing sample was made of peripheral blood. These receptors all come from an elderly woman with active or convalescent COVID-19.

The chain recombines TRBV2 with TRBJ2-3, with 15 bases fitting TRBD2. With 6 bases clipped from V and 0 bases from J, the junction kept 10 bases outside the gene matches. This CDR3 contains 19 residues. Germline lookup yields CDR1 SNHLY and CDR2 FYNNEI. CDR3 in DNA: TGTGCCAGCAGCGTAGTTGGACTAGCGGGGGGGCCGAGCACAGATACGCAGTATTTT. Translated, it gives CASSVVGLAGGPSTDTQYF.

This sequence joins TRBV19 and TRBJ2-2, with D perhaps TRBD2 (6 bases). The CDR3 covers 14 residues. Trimming removed 8 bases from V and 0 bases from J, with 10 bases in between. Germline values: CDR1 LNHDA, CDR2 SQIVND (reference sequence). The CDR3 spells CASSWEANTGELFF. CDR3 sequence (DNA): TGTGCCAGTTCATGGGAGGCGAACACCGGGGAGCTGTTTTTT. The whole variable domain, remainder taken from reference TRBV19 and TRBJ2-2, is DGGITQSPKYLFRKEGQNVTLSCEQNLNHDAMYWYRQDPGQGLRLIYYSQIVNDFQKGDIAEGYSVSREKKESFPLTVTSAQKNPTAFYLCASSWEANTGELFFGEGSRLTVL.

This clone has only one observation. The chain uses TRBV7-9 and TRBJ1-2; TRBD1 is a possible D gene (5 bases). Germline V gene lookup returns CDR1 SEHNR and CDR2 FQNEAQ (reference sequence). The CDR3 contains 13 residues. Trimming took off 5 bases at V and 6 bases at J, with 13 bases between the two ends. This CDR3 reads CASSVLSGNGYTF. The CDR3 region has the DNA TGTGCCAGCAGCGTACTCTCAGGGAATGGCTACACCTTC.

The chain links TRBV10-1 to TRBJ2-7; TRBD2 might be the D (6 bases). The CDR3 has 14 amino acids. Germline lookup yields CDR1 WNHNN and CDR2 SYGVQD (reference sequence). The germline V and J ends were trimmed by 0 bases and 6 bases, with 12 bases remaining between them. The DNA for the CDR3 is TGCGCCAGCAGTGAGTCCGGGGGTTGGGGCGAGCAGTACTTC. This encodes CASSESGGWGEQYF.